This T cell receptor (beta chain) was sequenced during a study of cytomegalovirus exposure and HLA in healthy donors. V was pared by 5 bases and J by 6 bases, with 8 bases of the junction left unmatched. The CDR3 sequence is 14 residues long. Germline CDR1 is SGHAT and CDR2 is FQNNGV. PCR involved 60 Vbeta and 13 Jbeta primers. The table came from immunoSEQ multiplex PCR; TCRdb's copy has only in-frame clones and leaves some out. Found here are about 96,000 clones, approximately 72% of them singletons; the top ten hold 11% to 15%. The receptor was derived from an older woman in good health and CMV-seropositive. Sequencing was carried out using PBMCs. The genes are TRBV11-2 and TRBJ2-7; the match to TRBD2 covers 9 bases. CDR3 region: CASSPVAGVSEQYF. CDR3 DNA: TGTGCCAGCAGCCCCGTAGCGGGAGTTTCCGAGCAGTACTTC.